The entry that follows covers one T cell receptor beta chain sequence. Its antigen is as yet unknown. The gene symbols are mouse symbols. The CDR3 is cut off 1 residue early in the read; its end comes from the germline J gene. The data stem from a study of tissue T cells after allogeneic stem cell transplantation. Study results and caveats: Some tissue clones might be persisting host cells; their alloreactivity or antigen specificity was not determined. Anatomically similar tissues had similar TCR repertoires within each patient. Only a limited share of tissue TCRs appeared in blood or spleen.

Regarding time point: mouse harvest day 14 after allogeneic transplant. Tail vein injection delivered 10^7 T-cell-depleted bone marrow cells and 10^6 splenic CD5+ T cells. This mouse GVHD model was MHC-mismatched B6 to BALB/c, profiled day 7 or 14. V gave up 0 bases and J gave up 5 bases; unmatched junction bases: 6. Germline V CDR1 and CDR2: GKSSPN, SITVG. The CDR3 is made up of 14 amino acids. Measured with immunoSEQ multiplex PCR; TCRdb has only the in-frame clones, and not every one. The sample consists of approximately 5,000 clones, 31% of them appearing once. The sample taken for sequencing was skin. This sequence originates from a female BALB/c mouse given C57BL/6 T cells with graft-versus-host disease after an allogeneic hematopoietic cell transplant. The chain joins TRBV31 to TRBJ2-7; 8 nucleotides match TRBD2. CDR3 DNA, as far as it was read: TGTGCCTGGAGTCTGGGGCTGGGGGGAGATGAACAGTAC. This codes for CAWSLGLGGDEQY. The full CDR3 protein reads CAWSLGLGGDEQYF.